The 27 T cell receptor beta chains below all came from one sample that was sequenced in a study of molecular identifiers for immune sequencing clone quantification. Using its own MiXCR run on the PCR reads, TCRdb lists one record per CDR3 protein. The sample contains nearly 650,000 distinct CDR3 sequences, roughly 27% of which appear only once. The sequencing sample was made of naive CD8+ T cells from blood, with Jurkat cell RNA spiked in. Documented subset: FACS-sorted CD8+CD4-CCR7+CD45RA+ naive T cells. The receptor source for this set is a human donor in good health. Some libraries in this study had Jurkat cell RNA spiked in.

This clonotype was counted ten times or more. The chain has TRBV5-1 and TRBJ1-5; D call uncertain. V was pared by 4 bases and J by 4 bases, with 15 bases between. Germline CDR1 is SGHRS and CDR2 is YFSETQ. The CDR3 length is 15 residues. CDR3 residues: CASSPSGGGNQPQHF. The CDR3 nucleotides are TGCGCCAGCAGCCCGAGTGGAGGCGGAAATCAGCCCCAGCATTTT.

This clonotype was observed a few times. This CDR3 reads CSAQTSGGHTDTQYF. CDR3 nucleotides: TGCAGTGCTCAAACTAGCGGGGGACACACAGATACGCAGTATTTT. V usage is TRBV20-1 and J usage is TRBJ2-3; 11 positions match TRBD2. Germline V lookup: CDR1 DFQATT, CDR2 SNEGSKA (reference sequence). V dropped 5 bases and J dropped 2; count of bases not matched to a gene: 6. The CDR3 runs to 15 residues.

This clonotype has ten or more counts. This chain joins TRBV6-2 or TRBV6-3 and TRBJ1-5, with TRBD1 identical over 8 bases. V shed 1 base and J 2 bases; nucleotides not matched to a gene: 4. In germline, CDR1 is MNHEY, CDR2 SVGEGT. The length of the CDR3 is 16 residues. Here the CDR3 reads CASSYLPGQGNQPQHF. CDR3 sequence (DNA): TGTGCCAGCAGTTACTTGCCGGGACAGGGCAATCAGCCCCAGCATTTT.

Turning to this clonotype: Possible read error: a much larger clone is one base away. The chain uses TRBV20-1 and TRBJ2-4; D assignment may be TRBD1 or TRBD2 (5 bases each). This CDR3 region has 13 residues. V shed 6 bases and J shed 7 bases, with 16 bases lying between them. CDR1 is DFQATT and CDR2 is SNEGSKA in the germline V gene (reference sequence). The CDR3 nucleotides are TGCAGTGCAACCTCAGGGACGGTTAACATTCAGTACTTC. Protein sequence: CSATSGTVNIQYF.

The chain couples TRBV7-9 to TRBJ2-7; TRBD2 agrees at 10 bases. Germline V lookup: CDR1 SEHNR, CDR2 FQNEAQ (reference sequence). The CDR3 length is 15 residues. The J segment lost 3 bases and the V segment lost 1 base, leaving 3 bases of the junction unmatched. This CDR3 is CASSLELAGNYEQYF. In DNA, the CDR3 is TGTGCCAGCAGCTTAGAACTAGCGGGAAACTACGAGCAGTACTTC. Using reference TRBV7-9 and TRBJ2-7 for the parts outside the CDR3, the full variable domain is DTGVSQNPRHKITKRGQNVTFRCDPISEHNRLYWYRQTLGQGPEFLTYFQNEAQLEKSRLLSDRFSAERPKGSFSTLEIQRTEQGDSAMYLCASSLELAGNYEQYFGPGTRLTVT.

The rearrangement joins TRBV27 to TRBJ2-7; 9 bases match TRBD1. Germline loops: CDR1 MNHEY, CDR2 SMNVEV (reference sequence). There are 13 residues in the CDR3. With 9 bases clipped from V and 5 bases from J, the junction kept 8 bases outside the gene matches. As DNA, the CDR3 is TGTGCCAGTGGCCGGGACAGGGACCACGAGCAGTACTTC. It specifies CASGRDRDHEQYF.

This chain joins TRBV19 and TRBJ2-7; D is unclear. CDR3 length: 17 amino acids. V lost 8 bases and J lost 0, with 23 bases in between. Germline lookup yields CDR1 LNHDA and CDR2 SQIVND (reference sequence). CDR3 nucleotides: TGTGCCAGTCGTCCCCGTTCGCGGACCGTCAGCTCCTACGAGCAGTACTTC. Translated, it gives CASRPRSRTVSSYEQYF. Supplemented by reference TRBV19 and TRBJ2-7, the full variable domain reads DGGITQSPKYLFRKEGQNVTLSCEQNLNHDAMYWYRQDPGQGLRLIYYSQIVNDFQKGDIAEGYSVSREKKESFPLTVTSAQKNPTAFYLCASRPRSRTVSSYEQYFGPGTRLTVT.

This clonotype was recorded at least ten times. The chain is built from TRBV10-3 and TRBJ1-1; 8 bases line up with TRBD1. The trim removed 3 bases at V and 2 bases at J, leaving 5 bases unmatched. Per the germline V gene, CDR1 is ENHRY and CDR2 is SYGVKD. The CDR3 covers 15 residues. The CDR3 DNA follows: TGTGCCATCAGTGACCCAACAGGGGGTAACACTGAAGCTTTCTTT. Translating it yields CAISDPTGGNTEAFF.

This clonotype was seen at least ten times. The chain uses TRBV29-1 and TRBJ2-3; 7 positions agree with TRBD2. The CDR3 is 16 residues long. The J segment lost 2 bases and the V segment lost 1 base, leaving 9 bases of the junction unmatched. Per the germline V gene, CDR1 is SQVTM and CDR2 is ANQGSEA. CDR3 DNA sequence: TGCAGCGTTGAAGTCGCCCTAGCGGAGACCACAGATACGCAGTATTTT. Translated: CSVEVALAETTDTQYF.

This clonotype was picked up a small number of times. This chain joins TRBV5-6 and TRBJ2-7; 12 bases line up with TRBD2. The CDR3 sequence is 15 residues long. Germline trimming cut 4 bases from V and 3 bases from J; bases unmatched to any gene: 5. Germline CDR1 SGHDT, CDR2 YYEEEE. The CDR3 sequence is CASSQTSGGFYEQYF. CDR3 nucleotide sequence: TGTGCCAGCAGCCAAACTAGCGGGGGGTTCTACGAGCAGTACTTC.

J is TRBJ1-1 and V is TRBV7-9; D is uncertain. The CDR3 sequence is 13 residues long. V lost 1 base to trimming and J lost 6 bases, with 9 bases between them. Per the germline V gene, CDR1 is SEHNR and CDR2 is FQNEAQ (reference sequence). This CDR3 reads CASSLGLDPEAFF. CDR3 DNA: TGTGCCAGCAGCTTAGGACTGGATCCTGAAGCTTTCTTT.

The V call is TRBV4-3, the J call TRBJ2-1, with 8 bases that match TRBD2. V dropped 1 base and J dropped 3; count of bases not matched to a gene: 8. Per germline, CDR1 LGHNA and CDR2 YSLEER. This CDR3 is built from 17 residues. The CDR3 bases are TGCGCCAGCAGCCAAGTGGCTAGCGGGTTCGTCTACAATGAGCAGTTCTTC. Its translation: CASSQVASGFVYNEQFF.

A few counts support this clonotype. This chain links TRBV24-1 with TRBJ1-1, with TRBD1 matching 9 bases. V lost 2 bases and J lost 9; bases outside the gene matches: 0. This CDR3 spans 12 amino acids. The V gene's germline CDR1 is KGHDR and CDR2 SFDVKD. In DNA form, the CDR3 reads TGTGCCACCAGTGATTACAGGGGGCAAGCTTTCTTT. It translates to CATSDYRGQAFF.

This clonotype appeared many times. CDR3 in DNA: TGCAGCGTAACGGACAGGGCCGGCTACACCTTC. Amino acids: CSVTDRAGYTF. V and J are TRBV29-1 and TRBJ1-2; 8 nucleotides line up with TRBD1. V trimming: 6 bases; J trimming: 8 bases; junction bases outside the gene matches: 5. The CDR3 consists of 11 residues. The V gene's germline CDR1 is SQVTM and CDR2 ANQGSEA.

This clonotype has more than one count but fewer than ten. CDR3 bases: TGTGCCAGCAGCTTATTAGGACTAAACAATGAGCAGTTCTTC. Its protein is CASSLLGLNNEQFF. J is TRBJ2-1 and V is TRBV7-9; TRBD2 might be the D (6 bases). Per germline, CDR1 SEHNR and CDR2 FQNEAQ (reference sequence). The length of the CDR3 is 14 residues. V was cut by 2 bases and J by 5 bases, with 10 bases left in between.

The gene calls are TRBV27 and TRBJ2-7; TRBD2 agrees at 12 bases. Germline loops: CDR1 MNHEY, CDR2 SMNVEV (reference sequence). V shed 10 bases, J shed 3 bases, and the junction held 4 bases outside the gene matches. The CDR3 is made up of 13 amino acids. In DNA, the CDR3 is TGTGCCATCGTGGGACTAGCGGGCTACGAGCAGTACTTC. It translates to CAIVGLAGYEQYF.

This clonotype was detected many times. This chain uses TRBV20-1 with TRBJ1-5; TRBD1 might be the D (5 bases). The CDR3 length is 14 residues. The germline CDR1 and CDR2 sequences are DFQATT and SNEGSKA (reference sequence). Trimming left V 2 bases short and J 2 bases short, with 10 bases between. In DNA, the CDR3 is TGCAGTGCTAGAAGTCGAGGGGGCAATCAGCCCCAGCATTTT. Protein sequence: CSARSRGGNQPQHF.

In regard to this clonotype: This may be a read error: a much more frequent sequence differs by one nucleotide. This chain uses TRBV30 with TRBJ2-7, with D uncertain. Germline lookup yields CDR1 GTSNPN and CDR2 SVGIG (reference sequence). This CDR3 is built from 13 residues. The CDR3 sequence is CAWSVSAAYDQYF. In DNA, the CDR3 is TGTGCCTGGAGTGTATCAGCTGCCTACGATCAGTACTTC.

The rearrangement joins TRBV4-3 to TRBJ2-3, with TRBD2 matching 8 bases. Germline assignment: CDR1 LGHNA and CDR2 YSLEER. V lost 2 bases and J lost 5; bases outside the gene matches: 3. This CDR3 region has 14 residues. The CDR3 nucleotides are TGCGCCAGCAGCCAATCCAGCGGGAGAGATACGCAGTATTTT. It yields the protein CASSQSSGRDTQYF.

This clonotype came up many times. The V and J genes are TRBV7-9 and TRBJ2-7, with 8 bases matching TRBD1. The germline gives CDR1 SEHNR, CDR2 FQNEAQ (reference sequence). This CDR3 is built from 16 residues. V was clipped by 6 bases and J by 6 bases; unmatched bases: 16. CDR3 loop: CASSYVSGRGLTEQYF. The CDR3 DNA reads TGTGCCAGCAGTTACGTTAGTGGCAGGGGGCTAACCGAGCAGTACTTC.

A word on this clonotype: A much bigger clone sits one base away, suggesting this may be a read error. Because it lacks the conserved phenylalanine or tryptophan at the end, this CDR3 is likely a read error. This sequence joins TRBV25-1 and TRBJ2-7; D possibly corresponds to TRBD1 (5 bases). The CDR3 totals 13 residues. V dropped 9 bases and J dropped 2 bases, with 14 bases sitting between them. Germline V CDR1 and CDR2: MGHDK, SYGVNS. The CDR3 DNA follows: TGTGCCAGAGAGACAGTAAAAACCTACGAGCAGTACTCC. Translated, it gives CARETVKTYEQYS.

A few counts support this clonotype. The J gene is TRBJ2-7, the V gene TRBV4-1; 9 bases map to TRBD1. Germline lookup yields CDR1 MGHRA and CDR2 YSYEKL. The CDR3 has 17 amino acids. Trimming at V came to 3 bases and at J to 3 bases, leaving 12 bases not matched to a gene. CDR3 region: CASSHKVQQGAYYEQYF. The CDR3 nucleotides read TGCGCCAGCAGCCACAAGGTCCAACAGGGGGCTTACTACGAGCAGTACTTC.

DNA of the CDR3: TGTGCCAGCAGCCACCCCGGACTAGGAGGTGTCGGGGAGCTGTTTTTT. Its protein product is CASSHPGLGGVGELFF. The genes are TRBV7-2 and TRBJ2-2, with 7 bases lining up with TRBD2. In germline, CDR1 is SGHTA, CDR2 FQGNSA. The junction had 13 bases not matched to a gene; V was cut back by 5 bases and J by 7 bases. This CDR3 spans 16 amino acids.

This clonotype was seen many times. This chain links TRBV19 with TRBJ1-5; 8 bases match TRBD1. V shed 1 base and J 0 bases; nucleotides not matched to a gene: 2. CDR3 length: 16 residues. Per the germline V gene, CDR1 is LNHDA and CDR2 is SQIVND (reference sequence). Written as DNA, the CDR3 is TGTGCCAGTAGTATAGGCGACAGGGGTAGCAATCAGCCCCAGCATTTT. Protein product: CASSIGDRGSNQPQHF.

The gene calls are TRBV5-1 and TRBJ2-7, with D tentatively TRBD2 (7 bases). From germline, CDR1 is SGHRS and CDR2 YFSETQ. CDR3 size: 16 residues. Trimming shortened V by 3 bases and J by 6 bases, and 22 bases separated the two germline ends. The chain's CDR3 is CASSYHPAGGAPEQYF. DNA for the CDR3: TGCGCCAGCAGCTATCACCCAGCTGGGGGGGCTCCCGAGCAGTACTTC. Using reference TRBV5-1 and TRBJ2-7 for the parts outside the CDR3, the full variable domain is KAGVTQTPRYLIKTRGQQVTLSCSPISGHRSVSWYQQTPGQGLQFLFEYFSETQRNKGNFPGRFSGRQFSNSRSEMNVSTLELGDSALYLCASSYHPAGGAPEQYFGPGTRLTVT.

J is TRBJ2-7 and V is TRBV27, with TRBD2 matching over 8 bases. V lost 2 bases to trimming and J lost 6 bases; unmatched junction nucleotides: 6. The CDR3 runs to 14 residues. Germline CDR1 reads MNHEY; CDR2 reads SMNVEV (reference sequence). The CDR3 DNA reads TGTGCCAGCAGTTTAGGCGCGGGAGGCCCCGAGCAGTACTTC. It specifies CASSLGAGGPEQYF.

In regard to this clonotype: A much larger clonotype is one base distant, so this may be a read error. This chain joins TRBV12-3 or TRBV12-4 and TRBJ1-5, with a weak D call TRBD1 (5 bases). This CDR3 has 14 residues. The CDR3 reads CASATGQGNQLQHF. In DNA, the CDR3 is TGTGCCAGCGCAACTGGACAAGGCAATCAGCTCCAGCATTTT.